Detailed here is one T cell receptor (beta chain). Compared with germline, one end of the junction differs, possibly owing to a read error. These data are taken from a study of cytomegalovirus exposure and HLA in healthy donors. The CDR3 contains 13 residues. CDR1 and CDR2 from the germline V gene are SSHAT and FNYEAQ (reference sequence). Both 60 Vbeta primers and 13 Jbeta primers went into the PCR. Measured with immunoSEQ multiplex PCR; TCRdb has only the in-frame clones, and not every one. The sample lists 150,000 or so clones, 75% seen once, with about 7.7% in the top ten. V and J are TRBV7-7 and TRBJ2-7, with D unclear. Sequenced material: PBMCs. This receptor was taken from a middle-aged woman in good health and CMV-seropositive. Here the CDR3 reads CASSDGPRDEQYF. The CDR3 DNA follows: TGTGCTAGCAGCGACGGCCCTCGGGACGAGCAGTACTTC.